These 7 T cell receptor beta chains were sequenced from one sample in a study of beta chain features in type 1 diabetes. Findings and limits, study-wide: Shorter TCRB CDR3s, moderately but significantly so, marked every one of the four CD4+ subsets in Type 1 diabetes patients.

Reverse transcription of all isolated RNA meant that expressed TCRB transcripts were sequenced. Measured with immunoSEQ multiplex PCR; TCRdb has only the in-frame clones, and not every one. The sample lists some 130,000 clones; around 9% were seen once. Which antigens these TCRs recognize remains unknown. Sequenced sample: central memory CD4+ T cells from blood. The receptor source for this set is a man between 25 and 39 years old with type 1 diabetes.

The rearrangement links TRBV7-2 to TRBJ1-5; D is ambiguous. Germline V CDR1 and CDR2: SGHTA, FQGNSA. Trimming shortened V by 3 bases and J by 2 bases, and 8 bases separated the two germline ends. The CDR3 is made up of 14 amino acids. CDR3 sequence reads: CASSFWQGNQPQHF. The CDR3 nucleotides read TGTGCCAGCAGCTTTTGGCAGGGCAATCAGCCCCAGCATTTT.

Written as DNA, the CDR3 is TGTGCCAGCAGCCAAGAAGGGAACAGGGGAAACCAAGAGACCCAGTACTTC. It translates to CASSQEGNRGNQETQYF. The chain joins TRBV4-2 to TRBJ2-5; TRBD1 matches 7 bases. CDR1 is LGHNA and CDR2 is YNFKEQ in the germline V gene. The CDR3 contains 17 residues. V trimming: 0 bases; J trimming: 0 bases; junction bases outside the gene matches: 7.

As concerns this clone: The same CDR3 also results from other DNA sequences found in this sample. This rearrangement joins TRBV27 to TRBJ1-2, with TRBD1 matching 7 bases. Germline CDR1 MNHEY, CDR2 SMNVEV (reference sequence). The CDR3 runs to 15 residues. V shed 5 bases, J shed 2 bases, and the junction held 8 bases outside the gene matches. The CDR3 region has the DNA TGTGCCAGCAGTCCGCGACAGGGTTTAAACTATGGCTACACCTTC. Amino acid sequence: CASSPRQGLNYGYTF.

The CDR3 loop is CASSPQAGGHNEQFF. CDR3 DNA sequence: TGTGCCAGCAGCCCCCAAGCGGGGGGCCACAATGAGCAGTTCTTC. The chain employs TRBV7-3 and TRBJ2-1; 9 positions match TRBD2. V trimming: 5 bases; J trimming: 5 bases; junction bases outside the gene matches: 7. The CDR3 has 15 residues. CDR1 and CDR2 from the germline V gene are SGHTA and FQGTGA.

This clone has at least ten counts. The rearrangement joins TRBV5-1 to TRBJ2-3, with 16 bases aligning to TRBD2. V dropped 1 base and J dropped 4; count of bases not matched to a gene: 3. Germline V gene data show CDR1 as SGHRS and CDR2 as YFSETQ. The CDR3 extends over 17 amino acids. CDR3 loop: CASSLLGTSGGADTQYF. For the CDR3, the DNA is TGCGCCAGCAGCTTGCTCGGGACTAGCGGGGGGGCAGATACGCAGTATTTT. Together with reference TRBV5-1 and TRBJ2-3, the CDR3 gives the full variable domain: KAGVTQTPRYLIKTRGQQVTLSCSPISGHRSVSWYQQTPGQGLQFLFEYFSETQRNKGNFPGRFSGRQFSNSRSEMNVSTLELGDSALYLCASSLLGTSGGADTQYFGPGTRLTVL.

This chain joins TRBV2 and TRBJ2-1, with 11 bases identical to TRBD2. CDR1 is SNHLY, CDR2 FYNNEI, per germline. CDR3 length: 16 amino acids. J was trimmed by 4 bases and V by 6 bases; bases with no gene match: 8. Here the CDR3 DNA reads TGTGCCAGCAGCCCACCCACTAGCGGGGGATACAATGAGCAGTTCTTC. The encoded protein is CASSPPTSGGYNEQFF.

This chain uses TRBV4-2 with TRBJ1-1, with D possibly matching TRBD1 (5 bases). Per germline, CDR1 LGHNA and CDR2 YNFKEQ. V dropped 4 bases and J dropped 1 base, with 7 bases sitting between them. The CDR3 has 13 amino acids. The CDR3 DNA is TGTGCCAGCAGCCCGACAGAGAACACTGAAGCTTTCTTT. It codes for CASSPTENTEAFF.